This is a list of T cell receptor beta chains from one sample in a study of blood T cell repertoires in COVID-19. Assay: immunoSEQ multiplex PCR; the TCRdb copy retains only in-frame clones and omits some. The table has some 260,000 clones, around 88% seen once. Sequencing was performed on PBMCs or T cells enriched from blood (not recorded which). All receptors come from a man in his forties who had recovered from COVID-19. Each CDR3 is given with its conserved first and last residue. The order of the fields is D gene, CDR3 length, V gene, J gene, CDR3 DNA, CDR3 protein. D genes are given only for firm matches.

d_call: .
cdr3_length: 16
v_call: TRBV6-6
j_call: TRBJ1-2
cdr3_nt: TGTGCCAGCAGTTACGAGTTGCCCGTAGCTAACTATGGCTACACCTTC
cdr3_aa: CASSYELPVANYGYTF

d_call: .
cdr3_length: 14
v_call: TRBV18
j_call: TRBJ1-1
cdr3_nt: TGTGCCAGCTCACCAGCAGGGTTGAACACTGAAGCTTTCTTT
cdr3_aa: CASSPAGLNTEAFF

d_call: .
cdr3_length: 15
v_call: TRBV27
j_call: TRBJ2-1
cdr3_nt: TGTGCCAGCAGCCTTTCGATTCGACCAGGGACTTTACATTTCTTC
cdr3_aa: CASSLSIRPGTLHFF

d_call: TRBD1
cdr3_length: 16
v_call: TRBV19
j_call: TRBJ1-4
cdr3_nt: TGTGCCAGTACACAGGGGCTTACGGCAACTAATGAAAAACTGTTTTTT
cdr3_aa: CASTQGLTATNEKLFF

d_call: TRBD2
cdr3_length: 16
v_call: TRBV19
j_call: TRBJ2-5
cdr3_nt: TGTGCCAGTAGCTTAGGGGCTAGCGGGAGCCAAGAGACCCAGTACTTC
cdr3_aa: CASSLGASGSQETQYF

d_call: TRBD2
cdr3_length: 19
v_call: TRBV4-3
j_call: TRBJ2-3
cdr3_nt: TGCGCCAGCAGCCAAGAAATGACTAGCGGAACCTCTAGCACAGATACGCAGTATTTT
cdr3_aa: CASSQEMTSGTSSTDTQYF

d_call: TRBD2
cdr3_length: 15
v_call: TRBV7-3
j_call: TRBJ2-1
cdr3_nt: TGTGCCAGCTGTAGGACTAGCGGGAGTCGGAATGAGCAGTTCTTC
cdr3_aa: CASCRTSGSRNEQFF

d_call: .
cdr3_length: 12
v_call: TRBV7-9
j_call: TRBJ2-2
cdr3_nt: TGTGCCAGCAGCCATCGACAGGGGGAGCTGTTTTTT
cdr3_aa: CASSHRQGELFF

d_call: TRBD1
cdr3_length: 16
v_call: TRBV6-1
j_call: TRBJ1-5
cdr3_nt: TGTGCCAGCAGTGAATCCGGACAGGGGTGGGATCAGCCCCAGCATTTT
cdr3_aa: CASSESGQGWDQPQHF

d_call: .
cdr3_length: 17
v_call: TRBV28
j_call: TRBJ2-1
cdr3_nt: TGTGCCAGCAGTTTCCTCGAGGGTACGATTGGGTACAATGAGCAGTTCTTC
cdr3_aa: CASSFLEGTIGYNEQFF

d_call: .
cdr3_length: 15
v_call: TRBV18
j_call: TRBJ1-1
cdr3_nt: TGTGCCAGCTCACGAGAGATGGGGGAGGGCACTGAAGCTTTCTTT
cdr3_aa: CASSREMGEGTEAFF

d_call: .
cdr3_length: 13
v_call: TRBV7-9
j_call: TRBJ2-1
cdr3_nt: TGTGCCAGCAGCTTGCAGGATTACAATGAGCAGTTCTTC
cdr3_aa: CASSLQDYNEQFF

d_call: .
cdr3_length: 16
v_call: TRBV5-1
j_call: TRBJ2-7
cdr3_nt: TGCGCCAGCAGCTTGGACGGGAGTTGGGGCTCCTACGAGCAGTACTTC
cdr3_aa: CASSLDGSWGSYEQYF

d_call: TRBD1
cdr3_length: 14
v_call: TRBV27
j_call: TRBJ2-3
cdr3_nt: TGTGCCAGCAGTGAGAGGGGGCCCGCAGATACGCAGTATTTT
cdr3_aa: CASSERGPADTQYF